This T cell receptor (beta chain) is from a study of OX40 agonist ivuxolimab in advanced cancers. Study details: Subjects had a mean age of roughly 60 years, with a range of roughly 20 to 79; more than 75% were male. The study reported partial responses in three patients: one hepatocellular carcinoma, two cutaneous melanoma.

Patients were excluded for autoimmune disease history or systemic immunosuppression. Notes on the study in general: Low normalized T-cell clonal expansion was additionally recorded for some nonresponders.

This clone was seen only a few times. Its matching antigen is unknown. This CDR3 has 13 amino acids. The V gene's germline CDR1 is SGHRS and CDR2 YFSETQ. Trimming cost V 0 bases and J 7 bases, with 5 bases left between them. Repertoires were generated with immunoSEQ multiplex PCR, while TCRdb's copy carries only in-frame clones and drops some. The table records under 55,000 clones, 70% to 90% of them present only once. The chain couples TRBV5-1 to TRBJ1-6; D uncertain. Source: CD4+ or CD8+ T cells sorted from blood, taken in a trial of the OX40 agonist ivuxolimab. This receptor was identified in an adult with an advanced solid tumor such as melanoma, head and neck, liver or kidney cancer. The CDR3 DNA follows: TGCGCCAGCAGCTTGGCGGGAAATTCACCCCTCCACTTT. This codes for CASSLAGNSPLHF.